Shown below are 9 T cell receptor beta chains from a single sample sequenced in a study of T cells in Graves' hyperthyroidism and ophthalmopathy. RNA transcripts yielded amplified TCR beta CDR3 regions. Researchers ran a first-round RT-PCR on the TCR CDR3 using the HTBI primer set. TCRdb independently ran MiXCR on the multiplex PCR reads; one entry per CDR3 protein. The data hold fewer than 900,000 distinct CDR3 sequences, with roughly 17% observed a single time. Sequenced: blood. Receptors originate from a man in his late teens or twenties with Graves' hyperthyroidism.

This chain joins TRBV7-9 and TRBJ2-5; 13 bases match TRBD2. Germline values: CDR1 SEHNR, CDR2 FQNEAQ (reference sequence). The CDR3 is made up of 15 amino acids. The J segment lost 3 bases and the V segment lost 4 bases, leaving 2 bases of the junction unmatched. In nucleotides, the CDR3 is TGTGCCAGCAGCTACGGGACTAGCGGGAAAGAGACCCAGTACTTC. It specifies CASSYGTSGKETQYF.

The V gene is TRBV4-3, the J gene TRBJ1-3; no reliable D call. The CDR3 totals 14 residues. The germline V gene encodes CDR1 LGHNA and CDR2 YSLEER. V was shortened by 7 bases and J by 0 bases, with 10 bases between the two germline ends. The CDR3 spells CASKEALSGNTIYF. CDR3 coding DNA: TGCGCCAGCAAGGAGGCCCTCTCTGGAAACACCATATATTTT.

The chain employs TRBV6-5 and TRBJ2-4; no definite D call. This CDR3 region has 15 residues. The V and J ends lost 2 bases and 0 bases respectively, with 8 bases between them. In germline, CDR1 is MNHEY, CDR2 SVGAGI. For the CDR3, the DNA is TGTGCCAGCAGTTACCAACGGTTAGCCAAAAACATTCAGTACTTC. Translation: CASSYQRLAKNIQYF.

The chain uses TRBV7-9 and TRBJ2-3, with 10 bases aligning to TRBD2. The CDR3 loop spans 15 amino acids. Germline-derived CDR1 and CDR2 are SEHNR and FQNEAQ (reference sequence). V shed 6 bases, J shed 4 bases, and the junction held 7 bases outside the gene matches. The CDR3 reads CASRASGRWPDTQYF. For the CDR3, the DNA is TGTGCCAGCAGGGCTAGCGGGAGATGGCCAGATACGCAGTATTTT.

The chain is built from TRBV5-1 and TRBJ1-2; 7 bases line up with TRBD1. Germline loops: CDR1 SGHRS, CDR2 YFSETQ. J lost 2 bases, V lost 5 bases, and 9 bases had no gene match. The CDR3 consists of 15 residues. The CDR3 DNA is TGCGCCAGCAGGTCCAGGACAGGCGCGAACTATGGCTACACCTTC. Amino acids: CASRSRTGANYGYTF.

There are a few counts of this clonotype. The chain couples TRBV6-1 to TRBJ2-7; D gene unclear. The CDR3 runs to 12 residues. V was clipped by 7 bases and J by 6 bases, with 13 bases between them. Germline V gives CDR1 MNHNS, CDR2 SASEGT. CDR3 DNA sequence: TGTGCCAGCATGCGTAGGTCGGGCGAGCAGTACTTC. Its translation is CASMRRSGEQYF.

Of note for this clonotype: This sequence may be a read error, since a much larger clone differs from it by one base. In DNA form, the CDR3 reads TGTGCCGGCAGGGACTTTGGAGATACGCAGTATTTT. It yields the protein CAGRDFGDTQYF. The V and J genes are TRBV28 and TRBJ2-3; TRBD2 might be the D (6 bases). The germline V gene has CDR1 MDHEN and CDR2 SYDVKM. CDR3 size: 12 residues.

V is TRBV7-3 and J is TRBJ2-2, with 7 positions matching TRBD2. The CDR3 runs to 15 residues. The ends lost 9 bases at V and 3 bases at J; junction bases unmatched: 10. CDR1 is SGHTA, CDR2 FQGTGA, per germline. The CDR3 DNA sequence: TGTGCCAGTGCGGGGGACCCCCAGGACACCGGGGAGCTGTTTTTT. Translation: CASAGDPQDTGELFF.

This clonotype was found many times. The chain uses TRBV7-9 and TRBJ2-3, with 7 bases that match TRBD2. Germline CDR1 SEHNR, CDR2 FQNEAQ (reference sequence). Trimming took 4 bases from V and 6 from J; bases not matched to a gene: 10. The CDR3 extends over 15 amino acids. The DNA for the CDR3 is TGTGCCAGCAGCTCCCTGGGAGGGGTGGGCGATACGCAGTATTTT. Protein product: CASSSLGGVGDTQYF. Using reference TRBV7-9 and TRBJ2-3 for the parts outside the CDR3, the full variable domain is DTGVSQNPRHKITKRGQNVTFRCDPISEHNRLYWYRQTLGQGPEFLTYFQNEAQLEKSRLLSDRFSAERPKGSFSTLEIQRTEQGDSAMYLCASSSLGGVGDTQYFGPGTRLTVL.